A few counts support the clone carrying this TCR beta chain. These data belong to a study of regulatory T cells in long-lasting Graves disease. Regarding time point: newly diagnosed GD, antithyroid drugs for less than 3 months. Construction of the TCR library relied on RNA isolated from PBMCs. Arm-PCR of CDR3 regions and iRepertoire HTBI primers were used to build TCR beta libraries. One entry per CDR3 protein results from TCRdb running MiXCR on the multiplex PCR reads. The table shows roughly 610,000 distinct CDR3 sequences, with roughly 15% occurring only once. Trimming took 2 bases from V and 5 from J, leaving 9 bases between them. Germline V CDR1 and CDR2: KGHSH, LQKENI. The CDR3 extends over 13 amino acids. The sample was also reused in another study, on T cells in Graves' hyperthyroidism and ophthalmopathy. In that study: Most thyroid clonotypes with frequency above 0.001 were detected in blood.

The sequencing here drew on peripheral blood mononuclear cells (PBMCs), taken at new diagnosis, from a patient treated with antithyroid drugs. This TCR was sampled from a woman aged 25 to 45 with Graves disease. The J gene is TRBJ2-5, the V gene TRBV18, with D possibly matching TRBD1 (6 bases). The CDR3 bases are TGTGCCAGCTCACCAGGACAGACGGAGACCCAGTACTTC. Its translation: CASSPGQTETQYF.